The clone carrying this T cell receptor (beta chain) was counted ten times or more. This sample is part of a study of molecular identifiers for immune sequencing clone quantification. The CDR3 covers 14 residues. Trimming shortened V by 0 bases and J by 4 bases, and 8 bases separated the two germline ends. Using its own MiXCR run on the PCR reads, TCRdb lists one record per CDR3 protein. The sample shows roughly 630,000 distinct CDR3 sequences, around 25% of them seen only once. Sequenced sample: naive CD8+ T cells from blood, with Jurkat cell RNA spiked in. Subset reported: FACS-sorted CD8+CD4-CCR7+CD45RA+ naive T cells. The chain joins TRBV12-3 or TRBV12-4 to TRBJ2-3; D ambiguous. This clonotype originated in a human donor in good health. Some libraries in this study had Jurkat cell RNA spiked in. CDR3 DNA sequence: TGTGCCAGCAGTTTAGCTCAGCACCCAGATACGCAGTATTTT. This codes for CASSLAQHPDTQYF.